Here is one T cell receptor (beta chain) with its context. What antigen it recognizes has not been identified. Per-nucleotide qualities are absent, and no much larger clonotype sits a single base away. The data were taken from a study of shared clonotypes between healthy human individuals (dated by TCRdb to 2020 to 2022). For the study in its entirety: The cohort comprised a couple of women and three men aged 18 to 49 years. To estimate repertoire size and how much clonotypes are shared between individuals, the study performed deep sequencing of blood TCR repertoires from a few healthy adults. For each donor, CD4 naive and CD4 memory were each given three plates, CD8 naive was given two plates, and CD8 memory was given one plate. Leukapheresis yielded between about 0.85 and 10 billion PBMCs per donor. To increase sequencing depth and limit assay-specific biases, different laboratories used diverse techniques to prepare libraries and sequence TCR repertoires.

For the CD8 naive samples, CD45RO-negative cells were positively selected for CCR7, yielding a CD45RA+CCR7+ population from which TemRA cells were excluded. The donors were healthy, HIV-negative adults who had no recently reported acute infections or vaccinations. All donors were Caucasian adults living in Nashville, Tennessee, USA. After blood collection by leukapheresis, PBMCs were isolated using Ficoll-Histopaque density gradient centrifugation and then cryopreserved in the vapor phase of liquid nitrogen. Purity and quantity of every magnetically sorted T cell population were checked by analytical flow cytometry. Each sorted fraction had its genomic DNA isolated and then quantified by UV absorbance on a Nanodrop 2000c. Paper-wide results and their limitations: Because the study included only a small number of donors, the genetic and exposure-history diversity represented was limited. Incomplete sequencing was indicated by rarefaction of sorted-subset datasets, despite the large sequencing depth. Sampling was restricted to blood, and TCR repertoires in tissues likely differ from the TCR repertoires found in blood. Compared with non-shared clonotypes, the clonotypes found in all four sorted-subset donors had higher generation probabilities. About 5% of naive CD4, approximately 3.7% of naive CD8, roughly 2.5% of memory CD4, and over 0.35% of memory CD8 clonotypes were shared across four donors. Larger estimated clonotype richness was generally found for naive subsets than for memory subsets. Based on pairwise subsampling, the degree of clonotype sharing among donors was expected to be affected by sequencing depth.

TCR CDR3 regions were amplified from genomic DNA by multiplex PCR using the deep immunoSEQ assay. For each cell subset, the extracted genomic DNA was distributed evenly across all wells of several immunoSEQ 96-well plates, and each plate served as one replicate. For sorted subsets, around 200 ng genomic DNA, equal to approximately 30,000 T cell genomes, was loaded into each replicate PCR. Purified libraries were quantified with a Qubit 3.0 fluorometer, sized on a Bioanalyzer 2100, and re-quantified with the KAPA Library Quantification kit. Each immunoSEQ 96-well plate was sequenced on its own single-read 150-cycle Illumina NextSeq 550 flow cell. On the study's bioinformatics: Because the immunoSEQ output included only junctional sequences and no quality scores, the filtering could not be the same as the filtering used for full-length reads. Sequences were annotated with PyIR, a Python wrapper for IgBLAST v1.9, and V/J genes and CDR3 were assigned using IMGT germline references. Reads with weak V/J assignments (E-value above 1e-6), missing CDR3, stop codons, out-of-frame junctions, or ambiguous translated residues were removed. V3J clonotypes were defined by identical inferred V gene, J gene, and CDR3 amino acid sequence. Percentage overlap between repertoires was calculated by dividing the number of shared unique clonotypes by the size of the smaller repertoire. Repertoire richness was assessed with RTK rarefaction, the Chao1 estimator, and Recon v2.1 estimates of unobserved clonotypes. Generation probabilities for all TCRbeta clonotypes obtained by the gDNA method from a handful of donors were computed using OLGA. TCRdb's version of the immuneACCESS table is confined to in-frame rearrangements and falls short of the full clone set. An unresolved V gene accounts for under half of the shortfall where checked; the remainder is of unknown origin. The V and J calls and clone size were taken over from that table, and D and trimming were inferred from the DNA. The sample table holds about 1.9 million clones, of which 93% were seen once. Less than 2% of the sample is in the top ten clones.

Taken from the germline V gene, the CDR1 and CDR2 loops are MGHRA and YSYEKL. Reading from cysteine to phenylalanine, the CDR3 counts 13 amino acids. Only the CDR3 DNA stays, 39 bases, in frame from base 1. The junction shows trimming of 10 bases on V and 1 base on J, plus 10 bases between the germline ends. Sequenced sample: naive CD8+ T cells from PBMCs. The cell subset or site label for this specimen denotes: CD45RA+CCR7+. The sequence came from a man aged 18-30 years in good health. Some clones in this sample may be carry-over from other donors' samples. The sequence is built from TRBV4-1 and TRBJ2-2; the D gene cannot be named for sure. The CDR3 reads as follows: CATRQRNTGELFF. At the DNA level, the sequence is TGCGCCACCCGGCAGCGGAACACCGGGGAGCTGTTTTTT.